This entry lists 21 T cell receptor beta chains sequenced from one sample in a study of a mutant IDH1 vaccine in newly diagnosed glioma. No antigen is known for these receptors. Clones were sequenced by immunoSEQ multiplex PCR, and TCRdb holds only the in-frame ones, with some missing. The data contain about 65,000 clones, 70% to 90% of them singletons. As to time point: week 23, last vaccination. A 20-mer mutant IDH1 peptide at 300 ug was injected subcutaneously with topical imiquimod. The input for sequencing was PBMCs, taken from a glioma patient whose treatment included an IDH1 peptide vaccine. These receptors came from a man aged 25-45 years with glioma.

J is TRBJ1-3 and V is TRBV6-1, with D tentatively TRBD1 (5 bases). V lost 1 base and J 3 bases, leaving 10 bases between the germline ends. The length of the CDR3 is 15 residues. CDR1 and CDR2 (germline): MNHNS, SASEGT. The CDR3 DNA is TGTGCCAGCAGTGAAGGACAGTTGTTTGGAAACACCATATATTTT. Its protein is CASSEGQLFGNTIYF.

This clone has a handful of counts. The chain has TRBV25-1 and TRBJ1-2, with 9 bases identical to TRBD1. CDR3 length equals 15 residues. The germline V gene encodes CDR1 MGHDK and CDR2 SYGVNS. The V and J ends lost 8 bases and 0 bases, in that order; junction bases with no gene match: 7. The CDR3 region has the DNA TGTGCCAGCGAATCACAGGGGGCTGCTAACTATGGCTACACCTTC. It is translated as CASESQGAANYGYTF.

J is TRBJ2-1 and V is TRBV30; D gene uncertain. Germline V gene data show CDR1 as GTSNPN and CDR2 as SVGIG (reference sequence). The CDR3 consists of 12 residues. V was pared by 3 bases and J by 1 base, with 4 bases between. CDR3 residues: CAWRSSYNEQFF. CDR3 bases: TGTGCCTGGAGATCATCCTACAATGAGCAGTTCTTC.

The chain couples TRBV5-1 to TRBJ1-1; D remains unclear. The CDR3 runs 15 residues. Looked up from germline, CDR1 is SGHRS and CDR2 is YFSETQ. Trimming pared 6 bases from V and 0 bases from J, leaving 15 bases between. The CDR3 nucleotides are TGCGCCAGCACCGGACCCCACGGTATGAACACTGAAGCTTTCTTT. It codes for CASTGPHGMNTEAFF.

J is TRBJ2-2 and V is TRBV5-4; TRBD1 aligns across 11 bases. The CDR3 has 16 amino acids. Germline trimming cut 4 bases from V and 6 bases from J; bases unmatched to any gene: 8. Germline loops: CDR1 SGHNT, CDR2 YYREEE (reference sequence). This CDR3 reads CASSRPGQGVAGELFF. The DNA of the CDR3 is TGTGCCAGCAGCCGACCGGGACAGGGGGTCGCCGGGGAGCTGTTTTTT.

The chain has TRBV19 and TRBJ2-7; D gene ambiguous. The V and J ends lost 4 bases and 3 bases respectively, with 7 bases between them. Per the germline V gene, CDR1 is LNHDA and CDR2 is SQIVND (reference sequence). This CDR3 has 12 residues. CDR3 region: CASSKSRYEQYF. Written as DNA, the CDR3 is TGTGCCAGTAGTAAGAGCCGCTACGAGCAGTACTTC.

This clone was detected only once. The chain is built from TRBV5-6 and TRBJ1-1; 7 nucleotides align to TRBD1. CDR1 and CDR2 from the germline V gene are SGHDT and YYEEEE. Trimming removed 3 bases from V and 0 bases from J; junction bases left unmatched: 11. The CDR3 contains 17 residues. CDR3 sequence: CASSSEAWDSMNTEAFF. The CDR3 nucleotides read TGTGCCAGCAGCTCTGAAGCCTGGGACAGCATGAACACTGAAGCTTTCTTT.

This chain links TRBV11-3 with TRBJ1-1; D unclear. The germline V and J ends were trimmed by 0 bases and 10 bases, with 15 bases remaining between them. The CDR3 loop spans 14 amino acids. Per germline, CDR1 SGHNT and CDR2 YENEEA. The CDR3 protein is CASSLDSISRPAFF. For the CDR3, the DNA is TGTGCCAGCAGCTTAGATTCGATCTCCCGGCCAGCTTTCTTT.

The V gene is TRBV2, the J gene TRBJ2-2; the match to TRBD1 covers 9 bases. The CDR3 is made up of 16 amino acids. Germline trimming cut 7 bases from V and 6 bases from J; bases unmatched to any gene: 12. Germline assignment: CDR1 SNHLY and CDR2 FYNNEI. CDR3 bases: TGTGCCAGCACTCAAACCGGGACAGGGTTCTCCGGGGAGCTGTTTTTT. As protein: CASTQTGTGFSGELFF.

The CDR3 bases are TGTGCCAGCAGCTTTGCGGGGCCCAATCAGCCCCAGCATTTT. Its translation: CASSFAGPNQPQHF. V gene TRBV7-9 combines with J gene TRBJ1-5, with D possibly matching TRBD1 (5 bases). With 3 bases removed from V and 3 bases from J, the gap between germline ends came to 9 bases. Per the germline V gene, CDR1 is SEHNR and CDR2 is FQNEAQ (reference sequence). The CDR3 loop spans 14 amino acids.

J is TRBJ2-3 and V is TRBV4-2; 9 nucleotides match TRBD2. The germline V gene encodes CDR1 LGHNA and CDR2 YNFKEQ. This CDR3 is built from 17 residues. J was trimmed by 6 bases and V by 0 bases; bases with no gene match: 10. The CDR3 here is CASSQDGAGGHVDTQYF. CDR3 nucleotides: TGTGCCAGCAGCCAAGATGGGGCGGGGGGGCACGTCGATACGCAGTATTTT.

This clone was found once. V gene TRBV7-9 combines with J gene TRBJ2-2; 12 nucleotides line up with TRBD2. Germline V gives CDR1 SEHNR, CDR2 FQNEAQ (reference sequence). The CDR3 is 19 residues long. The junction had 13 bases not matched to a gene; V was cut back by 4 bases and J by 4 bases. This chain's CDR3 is CASSSGLAGTMYGTGELFF. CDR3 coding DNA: TGTGCCAGCAGCTCAGGACTAGCGGGGACGATGTATGGCACCGGGGAGCTGTTTTTT.

As DNA, the CDR3 is TGCGCCAGCAGCTCTATTCCGGGACAGGTCCTTGAGTGGGCCAACGTCCTGACTTTC. This codes for CASSSIPGQVLEWANVLTF. The rearrangement joins TRBV5-1 to TRBJ2-6; the match to TRBD1 covers 8 bases. This CDR3 has 19 amino acids. Germline V gene sequence: CDR1 SGHRS, CDR2 YFSETQ. The J segment lost 5 bases and the V segment lost 3 bases, leaving 16 bases of the junction unmatched.

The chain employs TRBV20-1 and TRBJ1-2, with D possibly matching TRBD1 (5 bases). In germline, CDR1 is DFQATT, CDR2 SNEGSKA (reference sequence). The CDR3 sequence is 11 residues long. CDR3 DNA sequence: TGCAGCGCGGGGGGAGACTATGGCTACACCTTC. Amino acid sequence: CSAGGDYGYTF.

CDR3 in DNA: TGTGCCAGCAGCCGGACTTACGGGAAGGCCGGGGAGCTGTTTTTT. It encodes CASSRTYGKAGELFF. The rearrangement joins TRBV5-6 to TRBJ2-2; D is possibly TRBD2 (5 bases). The CDR3 contains 15 residues. The V and J ends lost 4 bases and 6 bases respectively, with 16 bases between them. Germline V CDR1 and CDR2: SGHDT, YYEEEE.

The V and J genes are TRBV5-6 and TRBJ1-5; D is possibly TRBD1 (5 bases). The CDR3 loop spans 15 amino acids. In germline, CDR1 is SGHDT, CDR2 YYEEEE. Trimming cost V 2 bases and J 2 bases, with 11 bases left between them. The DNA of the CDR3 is TGTGCCAGCAGCTTTGCCGGGACTGGCAATCAGCCCCAGCATTTT. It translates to CASSFAGTGNQPQHF.

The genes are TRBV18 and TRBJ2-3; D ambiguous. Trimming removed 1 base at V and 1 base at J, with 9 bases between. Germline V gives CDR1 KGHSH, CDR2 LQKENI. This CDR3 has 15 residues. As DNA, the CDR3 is TGTGCCAGCTCACCACAGGGCGGCGGCACAGATACGCAGTATTTT. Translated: CASSPQGGGTDTQYF.

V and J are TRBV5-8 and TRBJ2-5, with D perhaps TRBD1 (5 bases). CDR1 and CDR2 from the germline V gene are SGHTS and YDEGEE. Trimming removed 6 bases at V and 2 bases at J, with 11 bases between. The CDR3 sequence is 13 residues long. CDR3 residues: CASIVTGQETQYF. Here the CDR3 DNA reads TGTGCCAGCATAGTAACAGGACAAGAGACCCAGTACTTC.

The DNA of the CDR3 is TGTGCCAGTTCCCCGCCCCGGAGCACTGATCAGCCCCAGCATTTT. This gives the protein CASSPPRSTDQPQHF. This rearrangement joins TRBV6-1 to TRBJ1-5; no firm D call. The CDR3 loop spans 15 amino acids. Germline-derived CDR1 and CDR2 are MNHNS and SASEGT. Trimming removed 9 bases from V and 5 bases from J, with 20 bases in between.

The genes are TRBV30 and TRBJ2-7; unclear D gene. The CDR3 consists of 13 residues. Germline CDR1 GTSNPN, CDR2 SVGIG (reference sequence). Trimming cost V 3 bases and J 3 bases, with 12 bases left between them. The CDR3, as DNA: TGTGCCTGGAGGCTCCGACGGAGCTACGAGCAGTACTTC. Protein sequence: CAWRLRRSYEQYF.

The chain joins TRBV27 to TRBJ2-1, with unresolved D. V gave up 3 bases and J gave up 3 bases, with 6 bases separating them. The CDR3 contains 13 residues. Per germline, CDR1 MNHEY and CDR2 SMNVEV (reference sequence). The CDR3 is CASSFSIYNEQFF. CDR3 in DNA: TGTGCCAGCAGTTTTTCGATCTACAATGAGCAGTTCTTC.